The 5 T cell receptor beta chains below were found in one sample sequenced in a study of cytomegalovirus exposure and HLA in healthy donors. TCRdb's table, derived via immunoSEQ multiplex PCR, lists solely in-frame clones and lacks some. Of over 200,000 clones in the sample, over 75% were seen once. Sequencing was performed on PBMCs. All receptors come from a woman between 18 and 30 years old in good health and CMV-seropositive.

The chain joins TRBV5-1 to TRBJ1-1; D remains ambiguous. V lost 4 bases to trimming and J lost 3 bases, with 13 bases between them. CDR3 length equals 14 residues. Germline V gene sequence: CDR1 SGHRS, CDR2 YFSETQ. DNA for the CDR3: TGCGCCAGCAGCCCTTATAGCGGGCACACTGAAGCTTTCTTT. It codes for CASSPYSGHTEAFF.

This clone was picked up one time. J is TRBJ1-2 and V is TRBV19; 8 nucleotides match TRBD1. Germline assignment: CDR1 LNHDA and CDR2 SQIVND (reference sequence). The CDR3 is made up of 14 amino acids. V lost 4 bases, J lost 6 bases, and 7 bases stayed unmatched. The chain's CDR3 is CASSTRTGRNGYTF. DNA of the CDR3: TGTGCCAGTAGTACCCGGACAGGGAGGAATGGCTACACCTTC.

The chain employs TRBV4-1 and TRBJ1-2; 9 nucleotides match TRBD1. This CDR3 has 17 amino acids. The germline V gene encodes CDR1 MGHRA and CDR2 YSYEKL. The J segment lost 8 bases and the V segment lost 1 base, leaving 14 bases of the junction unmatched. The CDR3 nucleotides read TGCGCCAGCAGCCAAGTATTGTGGGACAGGGTCTGGGGAGGCTACACCTTC. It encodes CASSQVLWDRVWGGYTF.

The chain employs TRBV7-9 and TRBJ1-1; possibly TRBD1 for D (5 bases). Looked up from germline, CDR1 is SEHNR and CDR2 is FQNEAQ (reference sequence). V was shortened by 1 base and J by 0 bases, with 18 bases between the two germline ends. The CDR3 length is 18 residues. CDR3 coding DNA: TGTGCCAGCAGCTTAGGCGTGCTTGCAGGGTACATGAACACTGAAGCTTTCTTT. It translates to CASSLGVLAGYMNTEAFF.

CDR3 amino acids: CSAQSSGANVLTF. In DNA form, the CDR3 reads TGCAGCGCACAGAGCTCTGGGGCCAACGTCCTGACTTTC. The gene calls are TRBV29-1 and TRBJ2-6, with D uncertain. Trimming stripped 7 bases from V and 0 bases from J, with 7 bases between. Per the germline V gene, CDR1 is SQVTM and CDR2 is ANQGSEA. The CDR3 loop spans 13 amino acids.